Below, 17 T cell receptor beta chains from the same sample are listed, as sequenced in a study of graft-versus-host responses after intestinal transplantation. These TCRs are of unknown antigen specificity. Produced via immunoSEQ multiplex PCR; TCRdb's table is partial and in-frame only. The table records under 85,000 clones, around 96% of them present only once. The sample was unstimulated CD8+ T cells sorted from spleen or lymph node cells, taken before intestinal transplant. These receptors were collected from a human donor who received an intestinal transplant.

The chain employs TRBV27 and TRBJ2-3; 12 nucleotides align to TRBD2. Trimming removed 3 bases from V and 6 bases from J; junction bases left unmatched: 10. Germline CDR1 and CDR2: MNHEY and SMNVEV (reference sequence). This CDR3 contains 17 residues. The CDR3 here is CASSFPLAGGPWDTQYF. Here the CDR3 DNA reads TGTGCCAGCAGTTTCCCCCTAGCGGGAGGGCCGTGGGATACGCAGTATTTT.

This clone showed up just once. The chain recombines TRBV5-1 with TRBJ1-1; 7 nucleotides agree with TRBD1. Germline-derived CDR1 and CDR2 are SGHRS and YFSETQ. The ends lost 0 bases at V and 7 bases at J; junction bases unmatched: 3. The CDR3 is 13 residues long. CDR3 loop: CASSLATGVEAFF. CDR3 sequence (DNA): TGCGCCAGCAGCTTGGCCACAGGGGTTGAAGCTTTCTTT. The full variable domain, rest sourced from reference TRBV5-1 and TRBJ1-1, is KAGVTQTPRYLIKTRGQQVTLSCSPISGHRSVSWYQQTPGQGLQFLFEYFSETQRNKGNFPGRFSGRQFSNSRSEMNVSTLELGDSALYLCASSLATGVEAFFGQGTRLTVV.

The chain links TRBV7-9 to TRBJ1-2, with D hard to call. Trimming took 6 bases from V and 6 from J, leaving 14 bases between them. The length of the CDR3 is 13 residues. Germline V CDR1 and CDR2: SEHNR, FQNEAQ (reference sequence). The CDR3 protein is CASSRDTDDGYTF. Written as DNA, the CDR3 is TGTGCCAGCAGTCGAGACACGGATGATGGCTACACCTTC. The full variable domain, in which reference TRBV7-9 and TRBJ1-2 provide the parts outside the CDR3, is DTGVSQNPRHKITKRGQNVTFRCDPISEHNRLYWYRQTLGQGPEFLTYFQNEAQLEKSRLLSDRFSAERPKGSFSTLEIQRTEQGDSAMYLCASSRDTDDGYTFGSGTRLTVV.

The rearrangement uses TRBV7-9 and TRBJ2-7, with 9 bases aligning to TRBD2. The junction had 8 bases not matched to a gene; V was cut back by 5 bases and J by 0 bases. CDR1 is SEHNR, CDR2 FQNEAQ, per germline (reference sequence). The CDR3 has 16 residues. In nucleotides, the CDR3 is TGTGCCAGCAGCCTTACTAGCGGGCGGTACTCCTACGAGCAGTACTTC. Residues: CASSLTSGRYSYEQYF.

This clone has a single count. The genes are TRBV27 and TRBJ2-7; maybe TRBD2 (5 bases). Germline values: CDR1 MNHEY, CDR2 SMNVEV (reference sequence). CDR3 length equals 15 residues. V dropped 2 bases and J dropped 3 bases, with 14 bases sitting between them. The CDR3 spells CASSLGRTGIYEQYF. CDR3 nucleotides: TGTGCCAGCAGTTTAGGGAGAACTGGCATCTACGAGCAGTACTTC.

This clone was picked up one time. The chain uses TRBV27 and TRBJ2-1, with 7 positions matching TRBD1. This CDR3 contains 14 residues. The V gene end was trimmed by 4 bases and the J gene end by 5 bases; junction bases not matched to a gene: 5. From germline, CDR1 is MNHEY and CDR2 SMNVEV (reference sequence). The CDR3 sequence is CASSSGTANNEQFF. The CDR3 nucleotides read TGTGCCAGCAGTTCAGGGACAGCGAACAATGAGCAGTTCTTC.

The V and J genes are TRBV6-1 and TRBJ2-5; 8 bases match TRBD1. The J call may be mistaken, given a closer DNA end match to TRBJ2-7. CDR3 length: 14 residues. CDR1 and CDR2 from the germline V gene are MNHNS and SASEGT. Here the CDR3 reads CASSTDRAFAEQYF. The CDR3 DNA reads as TGTGCCAGCAGCACGGACAGGGCCTTCGCCGAGCAGTACTTC.

V is TRBV5-1 and J is TRBJ2-4; D remains ambiguous. Trimming cost V 4 bases and J 4 bases, with 9 bases left between them. Germline V gene data show CDR1 as SGHRS and CDR2 as YFSETQ. This CDR3 has 13 amino acids. CDR3 nucleotide sequence: TGCGCCAGCAGCCCCCCAGAGAAAAACATTCAGTACTTC. Protein product: CASSPPEKNIQYF.

This clone was found once. V and J are TRBV4-1 and TRBJ1-6, with D unresolved. Trimming cost V 0 bases and J 4 bases, with 10 bases left between them. The CDR3 is 16 amino acids. Germline-derived CDR1 and CDR2 are MGHRA and YSYEKL. Here the CDR3 DNA reads TGCGCCAGCAGCCAAGAGCCCCTGAATTATAATTCACCCCTCCACTTT. Protein product: CASSQEPLNYNSPLHF.

The rearrangement uses TRBV6-1 and TRBJ2-1; 8 bases fit TRBD2. Germline CDR1 is MNHNS and CDR2 is SASEGT. Trimming cost V 6 bases and J 6 bases; bases outside gene matches: 10. The CDR3 has 15 amino acids. The CDR3 coding sequence is TGTGCCAGCAGCCTACTAGCGGCTAGAGGCAATGAGCAGTTCTTC. Protein product: CASSLLAARGNEQFF.

The chain combines TRBV15 with TRBJ1-5; 8 bases line up with TRBD1. The V segment lost 3 bases and the J segment 3 bases; nucleotides outside the gene matches: 7. CDR1 and CDR2 (germline): LNHNV, YYDKDF (reference sequence). The length of the CDR3 is 16 residues. In DNA form, the CDR3 reads TGTGCCACCAGCAGTGGGACAGGAGCTAACAATCAGCCCCAGCATTTT. Translating gives CATSSGTGANNQPQHF.

The gene calls are TRBV21-1 and TRBJ1-5; the table's D call of TRBD1 was not tested on the DNA. TRBV21-1 counts as a pseudogene. The CDR3 totals 19 residues. Here the CDR3 reads CASSKGRVWGPNSNQPQHF. CDR3 coding DNA: TGTGCCAGCAGCAAAGGAAGGGTTTGGGGGCCAAATAGCAATCAGCCCCAGCATTTT.

In regard to this clone: At the DNA level, this CDR3 is encoded by other sequences in the same sample as well. The V call is TRBV27, the J call TRBJ2-7, with D unresolved. This CDR3 contains 13 residues. With 0 bases removed from V and 4 bases from J, the gap between germline ends came to 7 bases. The germline gives CDR1 MNHEY, CDR2 SMNVEV (reference sequence). CDR3 sequence (DNA): TGTGCCAGCAGTTTATCGGCGGATTACGAGCAGTACTTC. Translation: CASSLSADYEQYF.

J is TRBJ2-1 and V is TRBV15; the D is unclear. V was clipped by 3 bases and J by 5 bases, with 8 bases between them. Germline CDR1 LNHNV, CDR2 YYDKDF (reference sequence). The CDR3 covers 13 residues. This chain's CDR3 is CATSRGSDNEQFF. The CDR3 DNA follows: TGTGCCACCAGCAGGGGATCTGACAATGAGCAGTTCTTC.

This chain joins TRBV9 and TRBJ2-1, with D possibly TRBD2 on 6 matching bases. Trimming took off 5 bases at V and 2 bases at J, with 17 bases between the two ends. This CDR3 contains 16 residues. Germline V gene data show CDR1 as SGDLS and CDR2 as YYNGEE. The CDR3 sequence is CASSESGLPAYNEQFF. CDR3 DNA: TGTGCCAGCAGTGAGAGCGGGCTTCCTGCCTACAATGAGCAGTTCTTC. Full variable domain (remainder filled in from reference TRBV9 and TRBJ2-1): DSGVTQTPKHLITATGQRVTLRCSPRSGDLSVYWYQQSLDQGLQFLIQYYNGEERAKGNILERFSAQQFPDLHSELNLSSLELGDSALYFCASSESGLPAYNEQFFGPGTRLTVL.

The chain combines TRBV5-1 with TRBJ2-1; no definite D call. Trimming removed 2 bases at V and 4 bases at J, with 16 bases between. Germline V gene sequence: CDR1 SGHRS, CDR2 YFSETQ. This CDR3 is built from 16 residues. The CDR3 nucleotides are TGCGCCAGCAGCTTAGTTCCCTCGACTGATTACAATGAGCAGTTCTTC. This codes for CASSLVPSTDYNEQFF.

The V call is TRBV15, the J call TRBJ1-1; maybe TRBD1 (5 bases). Trimming shortened V by 1 base and J by 7 bases, and 13 bases separated the two germline ends. The CDR3 is 14 amino acids. Germline CDR1 and CDR2: LNHNV and YYDKDF (reference sequence). CDR3 DNA: TGTGCCACCAGCAGAGCTTCCGGGACGGATGAAGCTTTCTTT. It codes for CATSRASGTDEAFF.